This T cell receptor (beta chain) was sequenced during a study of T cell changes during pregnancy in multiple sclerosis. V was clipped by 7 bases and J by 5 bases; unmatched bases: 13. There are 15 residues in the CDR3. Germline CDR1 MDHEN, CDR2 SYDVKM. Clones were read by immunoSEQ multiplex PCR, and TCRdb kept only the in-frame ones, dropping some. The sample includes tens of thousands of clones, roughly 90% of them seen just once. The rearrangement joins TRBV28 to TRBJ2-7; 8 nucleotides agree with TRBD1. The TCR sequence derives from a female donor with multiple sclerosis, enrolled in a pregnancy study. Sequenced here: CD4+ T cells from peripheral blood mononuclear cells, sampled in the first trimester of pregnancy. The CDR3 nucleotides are TGTGCCAGCATGGTATTTGGGCAGGGGGCCGACGAGCAGTACTTC. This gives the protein CASMVFGQGADEQYF.